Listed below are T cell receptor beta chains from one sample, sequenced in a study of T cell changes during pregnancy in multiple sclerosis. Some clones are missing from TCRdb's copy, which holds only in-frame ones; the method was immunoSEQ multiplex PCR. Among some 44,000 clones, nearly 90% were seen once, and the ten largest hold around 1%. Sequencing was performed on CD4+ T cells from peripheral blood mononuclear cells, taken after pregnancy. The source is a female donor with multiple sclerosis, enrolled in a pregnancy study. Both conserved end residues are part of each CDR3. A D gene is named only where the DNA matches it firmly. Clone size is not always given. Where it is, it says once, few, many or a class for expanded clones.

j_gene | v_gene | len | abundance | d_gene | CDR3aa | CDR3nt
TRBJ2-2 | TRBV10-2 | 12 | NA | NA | CASSLYGGELFF | TGCGCCAGCAGCCTCTACGGCGGGGAGCTGTTTTTT
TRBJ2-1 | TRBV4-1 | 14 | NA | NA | CASSPLGRGHEQFF | TGCGCCAGCAGCCCCCTAGGCAGGGGCCATGAGCAGTTCTTC
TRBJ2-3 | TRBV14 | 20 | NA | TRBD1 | CASSQTSGTGFYVQTDTQYF | TGTGCCAGCAGCCAGACGTCCGGGACAGGGTTTTACGTCCAGACAGATACGCAGTATTTT
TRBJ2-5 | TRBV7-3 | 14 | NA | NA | CASSLTGGEETQYF | TGTGCCAGCAGCTTAACAGGAGGGGAAGAGACCCAGTACTTC
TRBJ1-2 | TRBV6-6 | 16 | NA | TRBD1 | CASSYSPRTGRDGYTF | TGTGCCAGCAGTTACTCCCCCCGGACAGGGCGCGATGGCTACACCTTC
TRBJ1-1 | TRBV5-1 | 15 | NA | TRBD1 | CASSNDGQVNTEAFF | TGCGCCAGCAGCAACGACGGACAGGTGAACACTGAAGCTTTCTTT
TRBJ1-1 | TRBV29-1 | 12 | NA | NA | CSSTSRGTEAFF | TGCAGCTCCACCTCCCGGGGGACTGAAGCTTTCTTT
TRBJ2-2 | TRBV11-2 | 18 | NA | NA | CASSPRQGLLSNTGELFF | TGTGCCAGCAGCCCCCGTCAGGGTTTACTGTCGAACACCGGGGAGCTGTTTTTT
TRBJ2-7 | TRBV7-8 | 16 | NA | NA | CASSLSSSYYYYEQYF | TGTGCCAGCAGCTTATCTTCTTCATACTACTACTACGAGCAGTACTTC
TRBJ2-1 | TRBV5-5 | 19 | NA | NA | CASSFADFRGGFLRNEQFF | TGTGCCAGCAGCTTTGCCGACTTTAGGGGGGGCTTCTTACGGAATGAGCAGTTCTTC
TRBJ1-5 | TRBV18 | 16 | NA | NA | CASSPTGGGSNQPQHF | TGTGCCAGCTCACCGACGGGGGGAGGTAGCAATCAGCCCCAGCATTTT
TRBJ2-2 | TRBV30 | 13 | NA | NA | CATGLANTGELFF | TGTGCCACGGGACTGGCGAACACCGGGGAGCTGTTTTTT
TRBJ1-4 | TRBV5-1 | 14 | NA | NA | CASSLGQNNEKLFF | TGCGCCAGCAGCTTGGGACAGAATAATGAAAAACTGTTTTTT
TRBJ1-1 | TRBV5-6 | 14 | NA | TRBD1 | CASSWTGRWTEAFF | TGTGCCAGCAGCTGGACAGGGCGTTGGACTGAAGCTTTCTTT
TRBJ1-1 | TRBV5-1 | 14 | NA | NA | CASSLWGGVDEAFF | TGCGCCAGCAGCTTGTGGGGGGGGGTCGATGAAGCTTTCTTT
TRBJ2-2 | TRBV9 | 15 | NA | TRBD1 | CASTRQGSITGELFF | TGTGCCAGCACCCGACAGGGATCAATCACCGGGGAGCTGTTTTTT
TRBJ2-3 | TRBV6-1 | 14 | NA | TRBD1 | CASSPDRATDTQYF | TGTGCCAGCAGTCCGGACAGGGCCACAGATACGCAGTATTTT
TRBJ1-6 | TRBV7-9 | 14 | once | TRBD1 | CASSLDRGNIPLHF | TGTGCCAGCAGCTTAGACAGGGGGAATATACCCCTCCACTTT
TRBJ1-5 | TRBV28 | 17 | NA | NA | CASSPLRGGNSNQPQHF | TGTGCCAGCAGTCCCCTACGGGGGGGGAATAGCAATCAGCCCCAGCATTTT
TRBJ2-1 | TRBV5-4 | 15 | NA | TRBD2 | CASSQRTSGGNEQFF | TGTGCCAGCAGCCAAAGGACTAGCGGGGGGAATGAGCAGTTCTTC
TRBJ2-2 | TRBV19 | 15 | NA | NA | CASSTGDGNTGELFF | TGTGCCAGTAGTACGGGGGACGGAAACACCGGGGAGCTGTTTTTT
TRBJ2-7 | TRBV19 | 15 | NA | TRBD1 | CASSRGTGGVYEQYF | TGTGCCAGTAGTAGAGGGACAGGGGGCGTCTACGAGCAGTACTTC
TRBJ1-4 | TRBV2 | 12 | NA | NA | CASSEAGRTPFF | TGTGCCAGCAGTGAAGCTGGGCGGACACCTTTTTTT
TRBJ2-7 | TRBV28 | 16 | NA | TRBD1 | CASRPIPGQGSYEQYF | TGTGCCAGCAGACCAATCCCGGGACAGGGTTCCTACGAGCAGTACTTC
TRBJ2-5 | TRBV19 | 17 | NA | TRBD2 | CASSVGLAGMGTETQYF | TGTGCCAGTAGTGTGGGACTAGCGGGGATGGGTACGGAGACCCAGTACTTC
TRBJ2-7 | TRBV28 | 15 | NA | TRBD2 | CASSRTSGSSYEQYF | TGTGCCAGCAGTAGAACTAGCGGGAGCTCCTACGAGCAGTACTTC
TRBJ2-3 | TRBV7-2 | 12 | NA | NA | CASSPDSDTQYF | TGTGCCAGCAGCCCGGACTCAGATACGCAGTATTTT
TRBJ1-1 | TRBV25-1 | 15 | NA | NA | CASSETWGLNTEAFF | TGTGCCAGCAGTGAAACGTGGGGCTTGAACACTGAAGCTTTCTTT
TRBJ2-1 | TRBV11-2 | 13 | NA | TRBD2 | CASSLGLANEQFF | TGTGCCAGCAGCTTAGGACTAGCAAACGAGCAGTTCTTC
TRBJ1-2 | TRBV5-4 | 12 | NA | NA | CASSSYRDRYTF | TGTGCCAGCAGCTCCTACAGGGACCGCTACACCTTC
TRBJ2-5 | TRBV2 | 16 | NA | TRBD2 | CASRWGTSHTQETQYF | TGTGCCAGCAGATGGGGGACTAGCCATACTCAAGAGACCCAGTACTTC
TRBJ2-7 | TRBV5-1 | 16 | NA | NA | CASSPGVLALLYEQYF | TGCGCCAGCAGCCCCGGGGTATTGGCCCTCCTCTACGAGCAGTACTTC
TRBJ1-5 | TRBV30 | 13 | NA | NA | CAWRGYPGQPQHF | TGTGCCTGGAGAGGATACCCCGGGCAGCCCCAGCATTTT
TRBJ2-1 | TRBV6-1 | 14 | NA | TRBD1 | CASSRQGGKIEQFF | TGTGCCAGCAGTCGACAGGGGGGAAAGATAGAGCAGTTCTTC
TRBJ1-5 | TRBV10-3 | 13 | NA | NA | CAISEQGDQPQHF | TGTGCCATCAGTGAACAGGGAGATCAGCCCCAGCATTTT
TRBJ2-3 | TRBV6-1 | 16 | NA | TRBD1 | CASRERGTGSTDTQYF | TGTGCCAGCAGAGAAAGAGGGACAGGTAGCACAGATACGCAGTATTTT
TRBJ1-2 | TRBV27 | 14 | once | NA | CASTLVNSNYGYTF | TGTGCCAGCACCCTCGTAAATTCTAACTATGGCTACACCTTC
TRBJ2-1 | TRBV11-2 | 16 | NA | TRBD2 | CASSHSGGPLYNEQFF | TGTGCCAGCAGTCACAGCGGGGGGCCATTATACAATGAGCAGTTCTTC
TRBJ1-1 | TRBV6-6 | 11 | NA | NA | CASRVGTEAFF | TGTGCCAGTCGGGTGGGCACTGAAGCTTTCTTT
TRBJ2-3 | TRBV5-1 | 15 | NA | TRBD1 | CASSFRDRDPDTQYF | TGCGCCAGCAGCTTCCGGGACAGGGATCCAGATACGCAGTATTTT
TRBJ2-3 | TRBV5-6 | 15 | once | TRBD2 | CASTLFWRGDDTQYF | TGTGCCAGCACCCTTTTTTGGCGGGGGGATGATACGCAGTATTTT
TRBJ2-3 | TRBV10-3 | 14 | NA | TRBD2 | CAIMRGGNTDTQYF | TGTGCCATCATGCGCGGGGGAAACACAGATACGCAGTATTTT
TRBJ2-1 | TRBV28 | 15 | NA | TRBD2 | CASRSGGGSYNEQFF | TGTGCCAGCAGGTCGGGCGGGGGCTCCTACAATGAGCAGTTCTTC
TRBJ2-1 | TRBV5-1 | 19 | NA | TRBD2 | CASSPSRSGGTSSYNEQFF | TGCGCCAGCAGCCCAAGCCGTAGCGGGGGAACGAGCTCCTACAATGAGCAGTTCTTC
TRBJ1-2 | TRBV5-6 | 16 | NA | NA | CASSLAEGARLYGYTF | TGTGCCAGCAGCTTGGCGGAAGGGGCCAGACTCTATGGCTACACCTTC
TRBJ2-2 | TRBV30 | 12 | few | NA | CAWTDKIGELFF | TGTGCCTGGACTGACAAAATCGGGGAGCTGTTTTTT
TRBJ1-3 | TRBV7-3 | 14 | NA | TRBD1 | CASSPQGGGNTIYF | TGTGCCAGCAGCCCCCAGGGGGGCGGAAACACCATATATTTT
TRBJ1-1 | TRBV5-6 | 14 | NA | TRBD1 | CASSYRDRATEAFF | TGTGCCAGCAGTTACCGGGACAGGGCGACTGAAGCTTTCTTT
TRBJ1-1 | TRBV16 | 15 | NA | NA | CASSRRQANGAEAFF | TGTGCCAGCAGCCGGCGACAGGCAAATGGGGCTGAAGCTTTCTTT
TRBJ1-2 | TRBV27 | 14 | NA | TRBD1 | CASSSLGTGSGYTF | TGTGCCAGCAGTTCCTTGGGGACAGGGAGCGGCTACACCTTC
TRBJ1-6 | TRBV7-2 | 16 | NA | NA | CASSLYGRSINSPLHF | TGTGCCAGCAGCTTATACGGGAGATCCATAAATTCACCCCTCCACTTT
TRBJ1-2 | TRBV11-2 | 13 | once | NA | CASSDWGVYGYTF | TGTGCCAGCAGCGACTGGGGCGTCTATGGCTACACCTTC
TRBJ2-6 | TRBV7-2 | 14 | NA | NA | CASSSYGGANVLTF | TGTGCCAGCAGCTCCTACGGGGGGGCCAACGTCCTGACTTTC
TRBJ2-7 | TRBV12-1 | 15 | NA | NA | CASSLRGSGPYEQYF | TGTGCCAGCAGCCTACGTGGTAGCGGCCCGTACGAGCAGTACTTC